The text below deals with one TCR beta chain. This entry comes from a study of cytomegalovirus exposure and HLA in healthy donors. Per germline, CDR1 SQVTM and CDR2 ANQGSEA. V lost 3 bases to trimming and J lost 4 bases, with 3 bases between them. There are 10 residues in the CDR3. It was with 60 Vbeta and 13 Jbeta primers that the PCR ran. Profiling relied on immunoSEQ multiplex PCR, and the TCRdb table lists in-frame clones only, not all of them. The sample holds 160,000 or so clones; 75% to 90% are singletons and the top ten take 1.5% to 1.7%. The V call is TRBV29-1, the J call TRBJ1-1, with D hard to call. The specimen sequenced was PBMCs. This TCR was recovered from a woman aged 18-35 years in good health and CMV-seronegative. CDR3 nucleotide sequence: TGCAGCGTTGACGGCACTGAAGCTTTCTTT. This gives the protein CSVDGTEAFF.